The 16 T cell receptor delta chains below come from one sample, sequenced in a study of γδ T cells in repeated Plasmodium falciparum infection. TCRdb fed the multiplex PCR reads into CATT to redo clone calling. Counted here are roughly 93,000 delta-chain clones, approximately 1.5% occurring once; the ten biggest clones make up around 8.3%. Bulk repertoires came from Vgamma9/Vdelta2+ or Vdelta2-negative gammadelta T cells flow-sorted from PBMC. The sequenced material came from gamma-delta T cells from blood. These receptor sequences come from a pool of human donors (malaria-infected and uninfected, not separated).

There are a few counts of this clone. The TCRdb record carries a much larger clone's protein, which differs from this DNA's translation at residue 9; a read error is the likely cause, and the protein listed here is the DNA translation. CDR3 DNA sequence: TGTGCCTGTGACACCGGCGGGCTACCGGGGGATCGCGCCTGGGACACCCGACAGATGTTTTTC. Its protein product is CACDTGGLPGDRAWDTRQMFF. The chain uses TRDV2 and TRDJ3; 7 bases are a match to TRDD3. TCRdb carries no J gene annotation; the J gene was assigned here by matching the DNA with germline. The ends lost 0 bases at V and 2 bases at J; junction bases unmatched: 15. The germline CDR1 and CDR2 sequences are GEAIGNYY and EKD. This CDR3 has 21 residues.

A note on this clone: Translating this DNA gives a protein that differs at residue 4 from the TCRdb one, which belongs to a much larger clone; a read error is likely, and the protein shown is this translation. The chain recombines TRDV1 with TRDJ1, with D unclear. Germline loops: CDR1 TSWWSYY, CDR2 QGS. The CDR3 is made up of 21 amino acids. CDR3 amino acids: CALWERLENLLSPYYTDKLIF. The CDR3 DNA reads TGTGCTCTTTGGGAACGCCTTGAGAACTTACTGAGCCCTTATTACACCGATAAACTCATCTTT.

Remarks on this clone: For this DNA, TCRdb reports the protein of a much larger clone, which diverges at residue 8, most likely from a read error; the protein presented here is translated directly from the DNA. The V and J genes are TRDV1 and TRDJ1; 8 nucleotides align to TRDD3. TCRdb carries no J gene annotation; the J gene was assigned here by matching the DNA with germline. The CDR3 spans 21 residues. Trimming took 4 bases from V and 1 from J; bases not matched to a gene: 23. In germline, CDR1 is TSWWSYY, CDR2 QGS. CDR3 bases: TGTGCTCTTGGGGCACTCCCGAGGGATACGCCGCTTACGGACCTCACCGATAAACTCATCTTT. Translating gives CALGALPRDTPLTDLTDKLIF.

A remark on this clone: TCRdb's protein, taken from a much larger clone, differs from this DNA's translation at residue 14, likely owing to a read error; the protein displayed comes from the DNA. V and J are TRDV1 and TRDJ1; 8 nucleotides align to TRDD2. Assignment of the J gene here rests on matching the DNA to germline, because TCRdb gives none. The CDR3 is 26 amino acids. J gave up 3 bases and V 0 bases, and 36 bases lay outside the gene matches. Germline assignment: CDR1 TSWWSYY and CDR2 QGS. This CDR3 reads CALGELGVRSFLRPGMPPNPSDKLIF. The DNA of the CDR3 is TGTGCTCTTGGGGAACTAGGAGTCAGGAGCTTCCTACGGCCGGGGATGCCACCCAACCCATCCGATAAACTCATCTTT.

Of note for this clone: TCRdb lists the protein of a much larger clone for this DNA, which differs at residue 17, so this is likely a read error; the protein given here is translated from the DNA itself. This rearrangement joins TRDV1 to TRDJ1; D possibly corresponds to TRDD3 (5 bases). Per germline, CDR1 TSWWSYY and CDR2 QGS. The CDR3 has 19 amino acids. The CDR3: CALGGLSRSGALYTDKPIF. CDR3 bases: TGTGCTCTTGGGGGGCTCTCGAGGTCGGGGGCCCTGTACACCGATAAACCCATCTTT.

There are a few counts of this clone. The protein held in TCRdb is that of a much larger clone and does not match this DNA's translation at residue 4, likely because of a read error; the protein shown is translated from the DNA. The chain links TRDV1 to TRDJ1; the D is unclear. Germline V gives CDR1 TSWWSYY, CDR2 QGS. Trimming removed 7 bases at V and 7 bases at J, with 19 bases between. The CDR3 extends over 14 amino acids. The CDR3, as DNA: TGTGCTCTTGAGCACAAAATTTCCCCCAGTAAACTCATCTTT. This encodes CALEHKISPSKLIF.

This clone has a count of ten or more. The chain carries TRDV2 and TRDJ3; 11 nucleotides match TRDD3. V was pared by 1 base and J by 0 bases, with 7 bases of the junction left unmatched. The CDR3 runs to 20 residues. CDR1 is GEAIGNYY, CDR2 EKD, per germline. Written as DNA, the CDR3 is TGTGCCTGTGACACTGGGGGATACGGAGCGCCCTCCTGGGACACCCGACAGATGTTTTTC. Translation: CACDTGGYGAPSWDTRQMFF.

This clone occurred a few times. This chain links TRDV1 with TRDJ1, with 10 bases that match TRDD3. The CDR3 runs 19 residues. Per the germline V gene, CDR1 is TSWWSYY and CDR2 is QGS. J lost 0 bases, V lost 1 base, and 11 bases had no gene match. The CDR3 sequence is CALGERSYWGIKYTDKLIF. In nucleotides, the CDR3 is TGTGCTCTTGGGGAACGTAGTTACTGGGGGATCAAGTACACCGATAAACTCATCTTT.

This clone appeared a few times. This DNA's translation differs at residue 15 from TCRdb's protein, which comes from a much larger clone; a read error is likely, and the protein shown is translated from the DNA. The V call is TRDV1, the J call TRDJ1, with D possibly being TRDD2 (6 bases). TCRdb records no J gene; here it was assigned by comparing the DNA to germline. This CDR3 region has 18 residues. The V and J ends lost 2 bases and 9 bases respectively, with 28 bases between them. CDR1 is TSWWSYY and CDR2 is QGS in the germline V gene. CDR3 nucleotide sequence: TGTGCTCTTGGGGAAGCCTTCTTCCTCGACGGGAGAGGGGGTGAACTCATCTTT. This translates into CALGEAFFLDGRGGELIF.

This CDR3 is CAGDTDKLIF. DNA for the CDR3: TGCGCCGGCGACACCGATAAACTCATCTTT. The J gene is given as TRDJ1, and the V gene is not called. The CDR3 loop spans 10 amino acids.

V gene TRDV1 combines with J gene TRDJ1, with 9 bases matching TRDD2. As TCRdb names no J gene, one was assigned here on the basis of a DNA match to germline. The CDR3 is made up of 21 amino acids. V lost 1 base and J lost 3; bases outside the gene matches: 21. From germline, CDR1 is TSWWSYY and CDR2 QGS. This chain's CDR3 is CALGEPLPTGIYRDKADKLIF. In DNA, the CDR3 is TGTGCTCTTGGGGAACCCCTTCCTACTGGGATCTATAGGGACAAGGCCGATAAACTCATCTTT.

A note on this clone: The protein that TCRdb holds for this DNA derives from a much larger clone and differs from the translated DNA at residue 12, which likely indicates a read error; the protein shown here is translated from the DNA. V and J are TRDV2 and TRDJ1; 13 bases are shared with TRDD3. The J gene, not given by TCRdb, was assigned here from a germline match of the nucleotide sequence. Trimming cost V 0 bases and J 1 base; bases outside gene matches: 10. Per germline, CDR1 GEAIGNYY and CDR2 EKD. This CDR3 spans 19 amino acids. CDR3 protein: CACDTLLGDTQRRTDKLIF. The CDR3 bases are TGTGCCTGTGACACCCTACTGGGGGATACGCAAAGACGCACCGATAAACTCATCTTT.

The table lists this clone with a few counts. The mismatch at residue 5 between this DNA's translation and the TCRdb protein of a much larger clone likely reflects a read error; the protein shown is translated from the DNA. V is TRDV3 and J is TRDJ1; D is possibly TRDD2 (5 bases). The CDR3 is 11 amino acids. Trimming took 3 bases from V and 7 from J, leaving 12 bases between them. The germline V gene has CDR1 TVYSNPD and CDR2 GDNSRS (reference sequence). The CDR3 sequence: CALRFFPKLIF. The CDR3 DNA is TGTGCCTTACGTTTCTTCCCTAAACTCATCTTT.

This clone appeared a few times. The protein in TCRdb stems from a much larger clone and differs at residue 3 from this DNA's translation, likely a read error; here the protein is translated from the DNA. The chain links TRDV2 to TRDJ1, with TRDD3 identical over 11 bases. The J gene, not given by TCRdb, was assigned here from a germline match of the nucleotide sequence. Germline CDR1 reads GEAIGNYY; CDR2 reads EKD. The CDR3 is 21 amino acids. DNA of the CDR3: TGTGCCTGGGACACCCTCACCTTATCTGTACTGGGGGATAATCGCACCGATAAACTCATCTTT. Its translation is CAWDTLTLSVLGDNRTDKLIF.

Concerning this clone itself: This likely came from a read error, as a far larger clone is one base away. This sample includes further DNA sequences coding for the same CDR3. V and J are TRDV2 and TRDJ2; weak D call: TRDD3 (5 bases). Matching the DNA to germline supplied the J gene, which TCRdb does not give. Germline values: CDR1 GEAIGNYY, CDR2 EKD. V lost 0 bases and J 3 bases, leaving 16 bases between the germline ends. This CDR3 is 17 amino acids long. The CDR3: CACDTGPRGGLTAQLFF. The DNA of the CDR3 is TGTGCCTGTGACACCGGCCCTCGAGGGGGGCTGACAGCACAACTCTTCTTT.

This clone was counted only a few times. It differs at one base from a far larger clone, so likely a read error. The sample has other DNA sequences that encode this CDR3 too. The J segment was not called; the V segment is TRDV2; the table calls TRDD3, which could not be checked here. Germline CDR1 and CDR2: GEAIGNYY and EKD. This CDR3 is 17 amino acids long. The CDR3 DNA reads TGTGCCTGTGACACCGTGGGGGAGGCCCCGAGAACCGATAAACTCATTTTT. Its translation: CACDTVGEAPRTDKLIF.